The sequence of this T cell receptor (beta chain) was determined in a study of OX40 agonist ivuxolimab in advanced cancers. Study context: Patients undergoing dose escalation presented with hepatocellular carcinoma, melanoma, renal cell or head and neck cancer.

Germline-derived CDR1 and CDR2 are SNHLY and FYNNEI. Trimming took off 6 bases at V and 0 bases at J, with 10 bases between the two ends. CDR3 length: 14 amino acids. Some clones are missing from TCRdb's copy, which holds only in-frame ones; the method was immunoSEQ multiplex PCR. The data hold about 70,000 clones, with 80% to 85% observed a single time. The source of this sequence is an adult with an advanced solid tumor such as melanoma, head and neck, liver or kidney cancer. Material: CD4+ or CD8+ T cells sorted from blood, obtained in a trial of the OX40 agonist ivuxolimab. The genes are TRBV2 and TRBJ2-3; tentative D call: TRBD2 (6 bases). The CDR3 sequence is CASSSGLSTDTQYF. CDR3 nucleotides: TGTGCCAGCAGCTCGGGACTTAGCACAGATACGCAGTATTTT.